Presented here are 22 T cell receptor beta chains from one specimen sequenced in a study of blood T cell repertoires in COVID-19. Clones were read by immunoSEQ multiplex PCR, and TCRdb kept only the in-frame ones, dropping some. The sample lists over 15,000 clones, 85% to 90% seen once, with about 17% in the top ten. Sequencing was performed on peripheral blood. These receptors originate from a man in his 70s with acute or convalescent COVID-19.

This clone is a singleton in its sample. The gene calls are TRBV7-9 and TRBJ1-2; D is undetermined. The CDR3 loop spans 12 amino acids. Germline V CDR1 and CDR2: SEHNR, FQNEAQ (reference sequence). V lost 5 bases and J lost 7, with 11 bases in between. CDR3 nucleotide sequence: TGTGCCAGCAGCAAGGAAACGGGTGGCTACACCTTC. Translated: CASSKETGGYTF.

The genes are TRBV20-1 and TRBJ2-1; D call uncertain. The V end was cut by 6 bases, the J end by 5 bases, with 5 bases between. CDR3 length: 10 amino acids. Germline CDR1 and CDR2: DFQATT and SNEGSKA (reference sequence). Written as DNA, the CDR3 is TGCAGTGCCGCGAACAATGAGCAGTTCTTC. Translation: CSAANNEQFF.

The rearrangement uses TRBV6-2 or TRBV6-3 and TRBJ2-7; TRBD2 agrees at 7 bases. The CDR3 is made up of 12 amino acids. CDR1 is MNHEY and CDR2 is SVGEGT in the germline V gene. After removal of 5 bases from V and 3 bases from J, the junction contained 1 base not matched to a gene. The CDR3 spells CASSGLDYEQYF. Written as DNA, the CDR3 is TGTGCCAGCAGTGGACTAGACTACGAGCAGTACTTC.

The rearrangement joins TRBV27 to TRBJ2-1, with 7 positions matching TRBD2. The ends lost 10 bases at V and 0 bases at J; junction bases unmatched: 6. This CDR3 has 14 residues. Germline V gives CDR1 MNHEY, CDR2 SMNVEV (reference sequence). The CDR3 sequence: CATSSGSSYNEQFF. The CDR3 coding sequence is TGTGCCACCTCTAGCGGAAGCTCCTACAATGAGCAGTTCTTC.

The rearrangement uses TRBV10-3 and TRBJ2-5; no clear D gene. Germline V lookup: CDR1 ENHRY, CDR2 SYGVKD. CDR3 length: 14 residues. Trimming pared 7 bases from V and 1 base from J, leaving 13 bases between. In DNA form, the CDR3 reads TGTGCCATCAAGGTTGGAGACGGCCAAGAGACCCAGTACTTC. Translating gives CAIKVGDGQETQYF.

This chain uses TRBV24-1 with TRBJ2-1, with 10 bases that match TRBD2. Germline trimming cut 1 base from V and 7 bases from J; bases unmatched to any gene: 6. Germline-derived CDR1 and CDR2 are KGHDR and SFDVKD. The CDR3 totals 16 residues. In nucleotides, the CDR3 is TGTGCCACCAGTGATTTTAGCGGGAGGAGGTCTAATGAGCAGTTCTTC. Amino acid sequence: CATSDFSGRRSNEQFF.

CDR3 sequence: CASSQDPGNYEQYF. The CDR3 coding sequence is TGTGCCAGCAGCCAAGATCCAGGGAACTACGAGCAGTACTTC. The chain couples TRBV4-2 to TRBJ2-7, with D maybe TRBD1 (5 bases). V shed 0 bases and J shed 3 bases, with 9 bases lying between them. The length of the CDR3 is 14 residues. Germline lookup yields CDR1 LGHNA and CDR2 YNFKEQ.

V usage is TRBV18 and J usage is TRBJ1-5; 9 positions match TRBD1. This CDR3 is 14 amino acids long. Germline lookup yields CDR1 KGHSH and CDR2 LQKENI. The V and J ends lost 6 bases and 5 bases, in that order; junction bases with no gene match: 5. The CDR3 sequence is CASSRQGGDQPQHF. Written as DNA, the CDR3 is TGTGCCAGCTCGCGACAGGGGGGGGATCAGCCCCAGCATTTT.

The CDR3 sequence: CASSLAASGGTDTQYF. CDR3 in DNA: TGTGCCAGCAGCTTAGCGGCTAGCGGGGGGACAGATACGCAGTATTTT. The chain joins TRBV7-2 to TRBJ2-3; 11 bases agree with TRBD2. Germline CDR1 is SGHTA and CDR2 is FQGNSA. The CDR3 covers 16 residues. V shed 0 bases, J shed 3 bases, and the junction held 2 bases outside the gene matches.

V gene TRBV29-1 combines with J gene TRBJ2-1, with a weak D call TRBD1 (5 bases). The CDR3 spans 16 residues. CDR1 is SQVTM, CDR2 ANQGSEA, per germline. The V end lost 2 bases, the J end lost 3 bases, and 17 bases lay between the germline ends. The CDR3 region has the DNA TGCAGCGTTGAAAGTGGACGCCAGGGTCACTACAATGAGCAGTTCTTC. This gives the protein CSVESGRQGHYNEQFF.

The V gene is TRBV5-1, the J gene TRBJ2-1; TRBD2 aligns across 7 bases. Germline loops: CDR1 SGHRS, CDR2 YFSETQ. There are 19 residues in the CDR3. V lost 1 base, J lost 0 bases, and 13 bases stayed unmatched. CDR3 residues: CASSLRVSGRDVSYNEQFF. The DNA for the CDR3 is TGCGCCAGCAGCTTGAGGGTTAGCGGGCGTGATGTCTCCTACAATGAGCAGTTCTTC.

This chain uses TRBV19 with TRBJ2-1; 8 positions match TRBD2. Germline values: CDR1 LNHDA, CDR2 SQIVND (reference sequence). The CDR3 covers 14 residues. V shed 6 bases and J 5 bases; nucleotides not matched to a gene: 6. The CDR3 loop is CASRAGGGNNEQFF. The CDR3 bases are TGTGCCAGTAGGGCGGGAGGCGGGAACAATGAGCAGTTCTTC.

This chain joins TRBV10-3 and TRBJ1-1, with no clear D. This CDR3 contains 14 residues. Trimming shortened V by 6 bases and J by 1 base, and 12 bases separated the two germline ends. In germline, CDR1 is ENHRY, CDR2 SYGVKD. Here the CDR3 reads CAISPTGQNTEAFF. The CDR3 coding sequence is TGTGCCATCAGCCCCACTGGTCAGAACACTGAAGCTTTCTTT.

There are a few counts of this clone. The chain combines TRBV12-5 with TRBJ2-1; 7 bases are shared with TRBD2. CDR3 size: 13 residues. CDR1 and CDR2 from the germline V gene are LGHNT and FRNRAP. Unmatched junction bases numbered 5, after V lost 6 bases and J lost 6 bases. The CDR3: CASGSAGINEQFF. The CDR3, as DNA: TGTGCTAGTGGATCAGCGGGGATCAATGAGCAGTTCTTC.

The chain links TRBV7-6 to TRBJ2-7; the D is unclear. The CDR3 runs 15 residues. Per the germline V gene, CDR1 is SGHVS and CDR2 is FNYEAQ. Trimming cost V 5 bases and J 0 bases, with 14 bases left between them. CDR3 region: CASSPDSNPSYEQYF. The CDR3 DNA reads TGTGCCAGCAGCCCAGACTCGAACCCCTCCTACGAGCAGTACTTC.

The chain joins TRBV27 to TRBJ2-2; unclear D gene. This CDR3 has 14 amino acids. From germline, CDR1 is MNHEY and CDR2 SMNVEV (reference sequence). Trimming shortened V by 10 bases and J by 1 base, and 13 bases separated the two germline ends. The CDR3 here is CATNLNRNTGELFF. In DNA form, the CDR3 reads TGTGCCACCAACCTAAATAGGAACACCGGGGAGCTGTTTTTT.

The chain joins TRBV4-1 to TRBJ1-4; D is undetermined. V gave up 0 bases and J gave up 5 bases, with 10 bases separating them. The CDR3 spans 15 residues. Germline lookup yields CDR1 MGHRA and CDR2 YSYEKL. DNA of the CDR3: TGCGCCAGCAGCCAAGAGGACGGGGTGAATGAAAAACTGTTTTTT. Translation gives CASSQEDGVNEKLFF.

The genes are TRBV6-5 and TRBJ2-7, with D perhaps TRBD1 (5 bases). This CDR3 contains 13 residues. V was pared by 0 bases and J by 3 bases, with 6 bases between. From germline, CDR1 is MNHEY and CDR2 SVGAGI. The CDR3 bases are TGTGCCAGCAGTTACTCGACAGTCTACGAGCAGTACTTC. This sequence encodes CASSYSTVYEQYF.

The CDR3 DNA reads as TGTGCCAGCAGCCGGGGGACAGGGCCCTACGAGCAGTACTTC. Protein product: CASSRGTGPYEQYF. The chain combines TRBV11-2 with TRBJ2-7; TRBD1 agrees at 9 bases. The CDR3 sequence is 14 residues long. V lost 5 bases to trimming and J lost 2 bases; unmatched junction nucleotides: 4. CDR1 is SGHAT, CDR2 FQNNGV, per germline.

This chain links TRBV6-4 with TRBJ2-2, with D possibly being TRBD1 (6 bases). The CDR3 is 14 amino acids. Germline CDR1 MRHNA, CDR2 SNTAGT. Trimming cost V 2 bases and J 5 bases, with 9 bases left between them. The CDR3 sequence is CASSDGGETGELFF. CDR3 in DNA: TGTGCCAGCAGTGACGGGGGCGAGACCGGGGAGCTGTTTTTT.

This clone has more than one count but fewer than ten. DNA of the CDR3: TGTGCCAGCTCACCTAGGGACAGCGCAGATACGCAGTATTTT. Amino acid sequence: CASSPRDSADTQYF. The chain uses TRBV18 and TRBJ2-3; TRBD1 matches 7 bases. After removal of 3 bases from V and 4 bases from J, the junction contained 4 bases not matched to a gene. Per the germline V gene, CDR1 is KGHSH and CDR2 is LQKENI. CDR3 size: 14 residues.

Only one count was recorded for this clone. The chain is built from TRBV9 and TRBJ1-2; 8 bases align to TRBD1. The CDR3 totals 14 residues. Germline loops: CDR1 SGDLS, CDR2 YYNGEE. V dropped 7 bases and J dropped 4; count of bases not matched to a gene: 9. The DNA for the CDR3 is TGTGCCAGCGCGGGAGCTGACAGGGGCTATGGCTACACCTTC. It is translated as CASAGADRGYGYTF.